The entry below gives a single TCR beta chain sequence along with its context. Its antigen is unknown. The data were obtained in a study of post-analysis software for immune sequencing data. Background on the study: Recorded disease courses covered relapsing-remitting, secondary progressive and progressive-relapsing multiple sclerosis. Some patients had no subtype annotation.

Prepared TCR beta cDNA libraries contained unique molecular identifiers. Using its own MiXCR run on the PCR reads, TCRdb lists one record per CDR3 protein. The table records some 690,000 distinct CDR3 sequences, approximately 60% of them present only once. The CDR3 runs 15 residues. The germline gives CDR1 MNHEY, CDR2 SVGEGT. Findings and caveats of the study: Relative to controls, patients had about 5 TRBV segments at higher frequency, with TRBV5-6, TRBV5-1 and TRBV20-1 among these.

The rearrangement uses TRBV6-2 or TRBV6-3 and TRBJ2-4, with 11 bases lining up with TRBD2. Near its end, the DNA agrees better with TRBJ2-5, so the J call may be wrong. This TCR came from a girl aged 2 to 10 with multiple sclerosis. Source material: blood. CDR3 sequence (DNA): TGTGCCAGCAGTTCACTAGCGGGGGACGTGGAGACCCAGTACTTC. Translating gives CASSSLAGDVETQYF.